A single T cell receptor beta chain is shown here with its context. Additional DNA sequences in this sample encode the identical CDR3. Clones were sequenced by immunoSEQ multiplex PCR, and TCRdb holds only the in-frame ones, with some missing. Of around 1.4 million clones detected, approximately 98.5% appear once; the ten largest clones hold about 0.4%. These data belong to a study of shared clonotypes between healthy human individuals. The specimen sequenced was naive CD4+ T cells sorted from blood. Subset indicated: CD45RA+ positively selected. The receptor's source is a man younger than 45 in good health.

The chain's CDR3 is CASSLAHEQYF. The CDR3 coding sequence is TGTGCCAGCAGCTTAGCACACGAGCAGTACTTC. The V call is TRBV7-9, the J call TRBJ2-7; D is unclear. The CDR3 sequence is 11 residues long. V gave up 0 bases and J gave up 5 bases, with 2 bases separating them. Germline assignment: CDR1 SEHNR and CDR2 FQNEAQ (reference sequence). The full variable domain, its missing parts supplied by reference TRBV7-9 and TRBJ2-7, is DTGVSQNPRHKITKRGQNVTFRCDPISEHNRLYWYRQTLGQGPEFLTYFQNEAQLEKSRLLSDRFSAERPKGSFSTLEIQRTEQGDSAMYLCASSLAHEQYFGPGTRLTVT.